These T cell receptor beta chains were read from a single sample in a study of T cell responses to AZD1222 COVID-19 vaccine. Sequencing was performed with immunoSEQ multiplex PCR; in TCRdb, only in-frame clones are kept and a portion is missing. The sample consists of approximately 200,000 clones, 91% of them appearing once. This specimen was peripheral blood, taken 28 days after the second AZD1222 dose. These receptors all come from an adult who received the AZD1222 COVID-19 vaccine. Both conserved end residues are part of each CDR3. A D gene is named only where the DNA matches it firmly. Part of the rows lack a size; the others show once, few, many or a class for expanded clones.

>TRBJ2-2|-|-|TRBV7-3
CASSQSSGELFF
TGTGCCAGCAGCCAAAGTAGCGGGGAGCTGTTTTTT
>TRBJ2-1|-|-|TRBV24-1
CATSDSLADSYNEQFF
TGTGCCACCAGTGATTCCCTGGCGGACTCCTACAATGAGCAGTTCTTC
>TRBJ1-1|-|-|TRBV10-3
CATSGDMNTEAFF
TGTGCCACCTCGGGGGACATGAACACTGAAGCTTTCTTT
>TRBJ2-1|-|TRBD2|TRBV6-2/TRBV6-3
CASSPRLAGGPNEQFF
TGTGCCAGCAGTCCGAGACTAGCGGGGGGGCCCAATGAGCAGTTCTTC
>TRBJ2-7|-|TRBD2|TRBV29-1
CSVEEQREGLVYEQYF
TGCAGCGTTGAAGAGCAGCGGGAGGGCCTGGTCTACGAGCAGTACTTC
>TRBJ2-7|once|TRBD2|TRBV5-1
CASSEDRLAQSEQYF
TGCGCCAGCAGCGAGGACCGACTAGCGCAATCCGAGCAGTACTTC
>TRBJ1-1|-|TRBD1|TRBV10-3
CAISPGTGRNQNTEAFF
TGTGCCATCAGTCCCGGGACAGGACGCAACCAGAACACTGAAGCTTTCTTT
>TRBJ2-7|-|-|TRBV6-6
CASRVRDEYEQYF
TGTGCCAGCAGGGTCAGGGATGAGTACGAGCAGTACTTC
>TRBJ2-7|-|-|TRBV7-2
CASSLYRTAREQYF
TGTGCCAGCAGCTTATACCGGACCGCGAGGGAGCAGTACTTC
>TRBJ2-7|once|-|TRBV6-1
CASSEAGVGPYEQYF
TGTGCCAGCAGTGAAGCGGGAGTGGGCCCCTACGAGCAGTACTTC
>TRBJ1-2|-|TRBD1|TRBV27
CASSITGERYGYTF
TGTGCCAGCAGCATAACAGGGGAGAGGTATGGCTACACCTTC
>TRBJ1-6|-|-|TRBV5-1
CASSLSPAYGAPLHF
TGCGCCAGCAGCTTGTCGCCAGCCTATGGGGCACCCCTCCACTTT
>TRBJ1-1|-|-|TRBV6-5
CASSYSKVFTVPEAFF
TGTGCCAGCAGTTACTCGAAGGTATTCACAGTCCCTGAAGCTTTCTTT
>TRBJ2-7|-|TRBD1|TRBV5-5
CASSLYDRAYEQYF
TGTGCCAGCAGCCTATACGACAGGGCCTACGAGCAGTACTTC
>TRBJ1-2|-|-|TRBV5-6
CASSLRGYGYTF
TGTGCCAGCAGCCTAAGGGGCTATGGCTACACCTTC
>TRBJ2-7|-|-|TRBV5-1
CASSRSTGSYEQYF
TGCGCCAGCAGCCGCTCGACAGGTTCCTACGAGCAGTACTTC
>TRBJ2-5|-|TRBD2|TRBV7-9
CASSHLAGGPSVETQYF
TGTGCCAGCAGCCATCTAGCGGGAGGGCCATCGGTGGAGACCCAGTACTTC
>TRBJ2-1|-|TRBD2|TRBV5-1
CASSAITGTRNNEQFF
TGCGCCAGCAGCGCTATTACCGGGACTAGAAACAATGAGCAGTTCTTC
>TRBJ1-1|-|TRBD1|TRBV6-5
CASSYHSGGNTEAFF
TGTGCCAGCAGTTACCACTCAGGGGGGAACACTGAAGCTTTCTTT
>TRBJ1-2|-|-|TRBV10-3
CAISTGLDYGYTF
TGTGCCATCAGCACAGGGCTAGACTATGGCTACACCTTC
>TRBJ2-7|-|-|TRBV6-6
CASGLATTGSYEQYF
TGTGCCAGCGGGCTAGCGACGACCGGCTCCTACGAGCAGTACTTC
>TRBJ1-2|-|-|TRBV10-2
CASVDHFKYGYTF
TGCGCCAGCGTAGACCATTTTAAATATGGCTACACCTTC
>TRBJ2-7|few|TRBD1|TRBV6-5
CASRPRQGAHEQYF
TGTGCCAGCAGGCCCCGACAGGGGGCCCACGAGCAGTACTTC